This T cell receptor (beta chain) is from a study of coeliac disease. Study findings and constraints: Lamina propria and intraepithelial cell fractions may contain each other's cells. Control samples showed higher TRB and TRG clonality than intraepithelial and lamina propria samples in active celiac disease.

Concerning this clone: The target antigen is unknown.

Clones were sequenced by immunoSEQ multiplex PCR, and TCRdb holds only the in-frame ones, with some missing. The sample includes about 6,700 clones, around 68% of them seen just once. Per germline, CDR1 KGHSH and CDR2 LQKENI. The CDR3 sequence is 16 residues long. V dropped 9 bases and J dropped 2 bases, with 19 bases sitting between them. This TCR was sampled from a woman younger than 30 with active celiac disease. The material sequenced was lamina propria lymphocytes from the gut. The rearrangement uses TRBV18 and TRBJ1-4, with TRBD1 as a possible D gene (6 bases). The CDR3 spells CASHSAGAQTNEKLFF. In nucleotides, the CDR3 is TGTGCCAGTCACAGCGCAGGGGCGCAGACTAATGAAAAACTGTTTTTT.